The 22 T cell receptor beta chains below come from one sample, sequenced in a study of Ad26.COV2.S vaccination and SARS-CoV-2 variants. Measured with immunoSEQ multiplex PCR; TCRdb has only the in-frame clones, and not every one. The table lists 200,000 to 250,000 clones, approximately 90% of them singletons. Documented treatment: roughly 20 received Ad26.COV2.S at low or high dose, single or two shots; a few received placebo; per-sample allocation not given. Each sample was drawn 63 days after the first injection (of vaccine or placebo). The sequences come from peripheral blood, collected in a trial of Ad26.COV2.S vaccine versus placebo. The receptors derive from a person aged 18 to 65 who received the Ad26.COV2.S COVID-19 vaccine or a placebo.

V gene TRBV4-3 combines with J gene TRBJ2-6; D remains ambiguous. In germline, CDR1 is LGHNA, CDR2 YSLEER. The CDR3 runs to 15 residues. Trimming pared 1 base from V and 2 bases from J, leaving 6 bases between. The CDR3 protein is CASSQGAPGANVLTF. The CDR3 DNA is TGCGCCAGCAGCCAAGGGGCCCCTGGGGCCAACGTCCTGACTTTC.

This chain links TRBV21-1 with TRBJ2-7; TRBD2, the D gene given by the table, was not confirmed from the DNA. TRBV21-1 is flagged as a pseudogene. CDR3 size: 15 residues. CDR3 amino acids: CASSKFAGDSYEQYF. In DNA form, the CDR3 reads TGTGCCAGCAGCAAATTCGCGGGGGACTCCTACGAGCAGTACTTC.

Here the CDR3 DNA reads TGCAGTGCCCAGGCGGCCGGGACAGGGTACTTC. This codes for CSAQAAGTGYF. This rearrangement joins TRBV20-1 to TRBJ2-7; 8 bases fit TRBD1. V lost 6 bases to trimming and J lost 12 bases; unmatched junction nucleotides: 10. This CDR3 contains 11 residues. Germline CDR1 reads DFQATT; CDR2 reads SNEGSKA (reference sequence).

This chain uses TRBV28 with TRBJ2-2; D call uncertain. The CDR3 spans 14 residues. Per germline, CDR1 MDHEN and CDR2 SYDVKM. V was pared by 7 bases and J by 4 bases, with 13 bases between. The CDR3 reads CASKGLVPTGELFF. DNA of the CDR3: TGTGCCAGCAAAGGGCTAGTCCCCACCGGGGAGCTGTTTTTT.

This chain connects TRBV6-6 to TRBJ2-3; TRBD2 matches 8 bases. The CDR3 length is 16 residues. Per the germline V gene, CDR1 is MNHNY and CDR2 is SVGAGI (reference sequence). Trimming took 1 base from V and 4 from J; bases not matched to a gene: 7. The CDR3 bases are TGTGCCAGCAGTTACTTTTCAGCGGGGGAAGCAGATACGCAGTATTTT. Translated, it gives CASSYFSAGEADTQYF.

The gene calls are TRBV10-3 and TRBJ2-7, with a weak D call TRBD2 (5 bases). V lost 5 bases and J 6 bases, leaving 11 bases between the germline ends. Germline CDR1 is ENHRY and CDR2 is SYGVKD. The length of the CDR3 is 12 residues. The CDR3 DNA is TGTGCCATCAGTACGGGGAGCAGCGAGCAGTACTTC. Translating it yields CAISTGSSEQYF.

The CDR3 region is CASSRVISNQPQHF. The CDR3 DNA reads TGTGCCAGCAGCCGAGTAATCTCCAATCAGCCCCAGCATTTT. V is TRBV6-2 or TRBV6-3 and J is TRBJ1-5; D not certain. The CDR3 totals 14 residues. Germline lookup yields CDR1 MNHEY and CDR2 SVGEGT. V was shortened by 6 bases and J by 3 bases, with 12 bases between the two germline ends.

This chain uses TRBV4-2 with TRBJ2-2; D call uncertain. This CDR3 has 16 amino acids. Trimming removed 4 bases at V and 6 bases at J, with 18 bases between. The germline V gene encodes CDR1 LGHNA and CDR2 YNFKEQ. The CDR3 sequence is CASSPEQRIEAGELFF. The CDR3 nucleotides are TGTGCCAGCAGCCCTGAACAGAGGATTGAGGCCGGGGAGCTGTTTTTT.

CDR3 coding DNA: TGTGCTAGTGGTCCCGGACAGGGACATGAGCAGTACTTC. Residues: CASGPGQGHEQYF. The chain couples TRBV12-5 to TRBJ2-7, with 8 bases lining up with TRBD1. J lost 7 bases, V lost 5 bases, and 7 bases had no gene match. Germline CDR1 LGHNT, CDR2 FRNRAP. CDR3 length: 13 amino acids.

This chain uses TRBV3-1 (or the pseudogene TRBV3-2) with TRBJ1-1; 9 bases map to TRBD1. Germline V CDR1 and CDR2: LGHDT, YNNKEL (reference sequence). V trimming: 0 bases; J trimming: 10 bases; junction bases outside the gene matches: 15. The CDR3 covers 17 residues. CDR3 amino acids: CASSQEGSWDRVSVAFF. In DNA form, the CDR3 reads TGTGCCAGCAGCCAAGAAGGCTCATGGGACAGGGTATCGGTAGCTTTCTTT.

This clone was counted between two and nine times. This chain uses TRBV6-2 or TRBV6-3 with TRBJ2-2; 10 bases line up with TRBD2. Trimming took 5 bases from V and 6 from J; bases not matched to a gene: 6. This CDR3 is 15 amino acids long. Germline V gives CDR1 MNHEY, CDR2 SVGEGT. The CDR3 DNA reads TGTGCCAGCAGTATTATGACTAGCGGGCCCGGGGAGCTGTTTTTT. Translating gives CASSIMTSGPGELFF.

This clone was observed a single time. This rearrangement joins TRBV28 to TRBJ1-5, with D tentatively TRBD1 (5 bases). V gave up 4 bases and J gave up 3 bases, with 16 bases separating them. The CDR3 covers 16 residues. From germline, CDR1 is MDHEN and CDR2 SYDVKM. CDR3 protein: CASSSSARQSNQPQHF. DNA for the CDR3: TGTGCCAGCAGTTCCTCCGCTCGACAGTCCAATCAGCCCCAGCATTTT.

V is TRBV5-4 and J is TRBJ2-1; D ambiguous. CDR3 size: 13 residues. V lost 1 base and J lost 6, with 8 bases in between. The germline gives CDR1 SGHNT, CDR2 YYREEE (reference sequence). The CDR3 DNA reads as TGTGCCAGCAGCTTGTCGGTCTTCAATGAGCAGTTCTTC. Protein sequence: CASSLSVFNEQFF. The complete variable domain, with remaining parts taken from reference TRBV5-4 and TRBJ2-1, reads ETGVTQSPTHLIKTRGQQVTLRCSSQSGHNTVSWYQQALGQGPQFIFQYYREEENGRGNFPPRFSGLQFPNYSSELNVNALELDDSALYLCASSLSVFNEQFFGPGTRLTVL.

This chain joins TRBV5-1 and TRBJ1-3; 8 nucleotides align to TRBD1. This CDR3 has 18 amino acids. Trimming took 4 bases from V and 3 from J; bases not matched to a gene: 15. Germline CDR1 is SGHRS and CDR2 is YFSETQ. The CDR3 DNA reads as TGCGCCAGCAGCCTTACGACCGGGACAGGCTGGAGTGGAAACACCATATATTTT. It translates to CASSLTTGTGWSGNTIYF.

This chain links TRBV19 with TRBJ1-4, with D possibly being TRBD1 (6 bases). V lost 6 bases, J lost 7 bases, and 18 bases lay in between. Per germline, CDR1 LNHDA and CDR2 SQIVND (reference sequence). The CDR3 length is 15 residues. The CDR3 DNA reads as TGTGCCAGTAGCCCGTCCGGGGGGCCTGGTGAAAAACTGTTTTTT. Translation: CASSPSGGPGEKLFF.

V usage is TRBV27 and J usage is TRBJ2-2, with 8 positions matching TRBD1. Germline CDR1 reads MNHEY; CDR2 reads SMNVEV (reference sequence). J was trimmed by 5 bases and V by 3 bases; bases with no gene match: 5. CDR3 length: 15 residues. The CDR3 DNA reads TGTGCCAGCAGTTTCCTGGACAGGGTAACCGGGGAGCTGTTTTTT. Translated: CASSFLDRVTGELFF.

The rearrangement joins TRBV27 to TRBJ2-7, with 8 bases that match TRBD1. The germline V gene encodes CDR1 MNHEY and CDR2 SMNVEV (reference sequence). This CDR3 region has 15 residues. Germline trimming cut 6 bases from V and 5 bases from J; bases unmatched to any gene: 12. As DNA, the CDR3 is TGTGCCAGCAGCCCTTCGCGACAGGGGATCAACGAGCAGTACTTC. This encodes CASSPSRQGINEQYF.

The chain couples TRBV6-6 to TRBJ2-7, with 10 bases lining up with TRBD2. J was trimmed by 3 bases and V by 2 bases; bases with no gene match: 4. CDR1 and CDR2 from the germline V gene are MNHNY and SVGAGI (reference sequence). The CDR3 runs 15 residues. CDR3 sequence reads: CASSYTSGDYYEQYF. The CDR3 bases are TGTGCCAGCAGTTACACTAGCGGGGATTACTACGAGCAGTACTTC.

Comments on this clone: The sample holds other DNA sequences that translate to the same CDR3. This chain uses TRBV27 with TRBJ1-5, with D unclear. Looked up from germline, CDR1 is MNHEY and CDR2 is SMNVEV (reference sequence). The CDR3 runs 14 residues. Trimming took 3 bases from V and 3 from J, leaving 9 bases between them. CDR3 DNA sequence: TGTGCCAGCAGTTTGGGAGGGCCCAATCAGCCCCAGCATTTT. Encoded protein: CASSLGGPNQPQHF.

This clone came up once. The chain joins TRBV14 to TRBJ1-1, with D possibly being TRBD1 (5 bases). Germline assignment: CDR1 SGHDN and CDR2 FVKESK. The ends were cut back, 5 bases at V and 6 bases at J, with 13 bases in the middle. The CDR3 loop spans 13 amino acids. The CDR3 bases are TGTGCCAGCAGCATCGGGGCAATCGCTGAAGCTTTCTTT. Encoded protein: CASSIGAIAEAFF.

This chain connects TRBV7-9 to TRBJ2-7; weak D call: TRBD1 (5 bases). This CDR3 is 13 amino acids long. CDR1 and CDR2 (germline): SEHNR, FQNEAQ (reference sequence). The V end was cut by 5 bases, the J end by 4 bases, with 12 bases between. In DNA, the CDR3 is TGTGCCAGCAGCACCCCTGCAGGGTACGAGCAGTACTTC. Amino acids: CASSTPAGYEQYF. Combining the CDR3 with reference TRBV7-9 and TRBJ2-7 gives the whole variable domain DTGVSQNPRHKITKRGQNVTFRCDPISEHNRLYWYRQTLGQGPEFLTYFQNEAQLEKSRLLSDRFSAERPKGSFSTLEIQRTEQGDSAMYLCASSTPAGYEQYFGPGTRLTVT.

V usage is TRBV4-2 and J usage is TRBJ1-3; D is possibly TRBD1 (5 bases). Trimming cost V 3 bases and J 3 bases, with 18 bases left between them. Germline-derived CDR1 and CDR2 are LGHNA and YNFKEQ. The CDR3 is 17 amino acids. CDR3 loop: CASSHDPGLGGGNTIYF. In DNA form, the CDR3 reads TGTGCCAGCAGCCATGACCCGGGCCTTGGGGGTGGAAACACCATATATTTT.